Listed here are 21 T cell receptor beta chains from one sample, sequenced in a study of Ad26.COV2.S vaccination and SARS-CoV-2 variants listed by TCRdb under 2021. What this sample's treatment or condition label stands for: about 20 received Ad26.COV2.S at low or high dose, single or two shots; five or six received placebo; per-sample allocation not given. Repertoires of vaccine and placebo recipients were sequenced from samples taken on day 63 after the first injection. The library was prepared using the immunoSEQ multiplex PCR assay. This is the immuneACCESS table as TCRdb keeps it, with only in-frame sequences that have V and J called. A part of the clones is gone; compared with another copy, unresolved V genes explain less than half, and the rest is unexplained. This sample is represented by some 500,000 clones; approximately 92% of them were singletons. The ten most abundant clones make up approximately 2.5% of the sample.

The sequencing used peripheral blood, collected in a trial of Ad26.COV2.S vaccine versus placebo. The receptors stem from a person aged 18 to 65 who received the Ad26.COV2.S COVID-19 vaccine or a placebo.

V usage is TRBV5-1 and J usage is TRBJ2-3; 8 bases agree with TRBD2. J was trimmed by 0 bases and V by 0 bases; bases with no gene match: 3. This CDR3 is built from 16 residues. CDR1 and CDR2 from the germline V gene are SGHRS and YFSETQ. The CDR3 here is CASSLVAGFSTDTQYF. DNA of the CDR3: TGCGCCAGCAGCTTGGTAGCGGGGTTTAGCACAGATACGCAGTATTTT.

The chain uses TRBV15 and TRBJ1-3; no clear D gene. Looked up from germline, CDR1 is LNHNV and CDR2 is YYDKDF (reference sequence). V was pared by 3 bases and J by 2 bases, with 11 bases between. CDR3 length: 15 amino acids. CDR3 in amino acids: CATSSVPWAGNTIYF. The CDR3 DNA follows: TGTGCCACCAGCAGTGTTCCGTGGGCTGGAAACACCATATATTTT.

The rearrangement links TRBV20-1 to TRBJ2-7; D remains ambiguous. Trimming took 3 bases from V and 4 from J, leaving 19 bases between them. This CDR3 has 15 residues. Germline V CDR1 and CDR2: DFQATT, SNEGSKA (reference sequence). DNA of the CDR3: TGCAGTGCTAGTGCACAGATATCTTATACTTACGAGCAGTACTTC. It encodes CSASAQISYTYEQYF.

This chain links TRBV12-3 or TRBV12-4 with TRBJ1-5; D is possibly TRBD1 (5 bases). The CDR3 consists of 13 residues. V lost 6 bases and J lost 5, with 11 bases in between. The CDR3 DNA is TGTGCCAGCAGCCTGGACAATTATCAGCCCCAGCATTTT. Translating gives CASSLDNYQPQHF.

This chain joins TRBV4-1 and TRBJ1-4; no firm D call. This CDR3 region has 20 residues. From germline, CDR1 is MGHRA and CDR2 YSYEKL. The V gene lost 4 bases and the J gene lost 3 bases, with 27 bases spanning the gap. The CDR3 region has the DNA TGCGCCAGCAGCCGCCATCTTGGCCGGCGGGGTGAAGAAGCTAATGAAAAACTGTTTTTT. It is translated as CASSRHLGRRGEEANEKLFF.

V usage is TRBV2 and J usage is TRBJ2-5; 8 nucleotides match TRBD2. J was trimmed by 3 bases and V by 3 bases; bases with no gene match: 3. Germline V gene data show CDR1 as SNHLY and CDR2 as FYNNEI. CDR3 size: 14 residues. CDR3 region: CASSELAGKETQYF. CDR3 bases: TGTGCCAGCAGTGAGTTAGCGGGGAAAGAGACCCAGTACTTC.

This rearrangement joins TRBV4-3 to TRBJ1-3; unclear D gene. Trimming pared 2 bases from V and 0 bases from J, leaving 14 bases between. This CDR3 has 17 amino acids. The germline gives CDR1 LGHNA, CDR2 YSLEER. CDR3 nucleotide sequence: TGCGCCAGCAGCCAAAACTGGGATGCCGCCTCTGGAAACACCATATATTTT. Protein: CASSQNWDAASGNTIYF.

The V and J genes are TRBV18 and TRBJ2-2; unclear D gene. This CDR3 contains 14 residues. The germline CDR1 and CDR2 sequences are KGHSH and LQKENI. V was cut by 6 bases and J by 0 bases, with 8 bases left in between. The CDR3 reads CASSWEPNTGELFF. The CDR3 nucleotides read TGTGCCAGCTCCTGGGAACCGAACACCGGGGAGCTGTTTTTT.

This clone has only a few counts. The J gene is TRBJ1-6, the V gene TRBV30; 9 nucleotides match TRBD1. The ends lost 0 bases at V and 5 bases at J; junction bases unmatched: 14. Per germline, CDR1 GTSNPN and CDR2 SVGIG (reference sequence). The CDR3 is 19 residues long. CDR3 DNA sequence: TGTGCCTGGAGTGTACTTGGTTCCTGGGGACAGGGAGATAATTCACCCCTCCACTTT. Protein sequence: CAWSVLGSWGQGDNSPLHF.

The chain's CDR3 is CASRVGTANTEAFF. The CDR3 bases are TGTGCCAGCAGGGTGGGGACAGCCAACACTGAAGCTTTCTTT. V usage is TRBV6-5 and J usage is TRBJ1-1; TRBD1 aligns across 7 bases. Germline values: CDR1 MNHEY, CDR2 SVGAGI. The CDR3 runs 14 residues. V gave up 6 bases and J gave up 2 bases; unmatched junction bases: 6.

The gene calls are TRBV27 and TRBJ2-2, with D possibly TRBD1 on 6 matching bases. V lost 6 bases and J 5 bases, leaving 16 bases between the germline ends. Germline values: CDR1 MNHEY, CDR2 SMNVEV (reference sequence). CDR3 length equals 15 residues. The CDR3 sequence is CASRGSRTGTGELFF. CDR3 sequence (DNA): TGTGCCAGCAGGGGGAGCCGAACAGGGACCGGGGAGCTGTTTTTT.

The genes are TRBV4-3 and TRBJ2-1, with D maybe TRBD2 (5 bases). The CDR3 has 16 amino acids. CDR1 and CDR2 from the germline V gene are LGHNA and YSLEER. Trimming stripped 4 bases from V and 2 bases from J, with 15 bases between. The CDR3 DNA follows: TGCGCCAGCAGCCTTAGCTGGGCGGGCCCCTACAATGAGCAGTTCTTC. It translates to CASSLSWAGPYNEQFF.

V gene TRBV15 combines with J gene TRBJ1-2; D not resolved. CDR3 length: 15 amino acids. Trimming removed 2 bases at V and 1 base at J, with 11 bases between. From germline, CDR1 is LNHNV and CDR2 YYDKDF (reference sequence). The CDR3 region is CATSRRAGYNYGYTF. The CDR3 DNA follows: TGTGCCACCAGCAGACGGGCAGGTTATAACTATGGCTACACCTTC.

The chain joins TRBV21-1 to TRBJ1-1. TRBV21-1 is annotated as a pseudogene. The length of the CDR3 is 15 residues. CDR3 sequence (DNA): TGTGCCAGCAGCAAAGGTTCCTTATTGGGTACTGAAGCTTTCTTT. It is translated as CASSKGSLLGTEAFF.

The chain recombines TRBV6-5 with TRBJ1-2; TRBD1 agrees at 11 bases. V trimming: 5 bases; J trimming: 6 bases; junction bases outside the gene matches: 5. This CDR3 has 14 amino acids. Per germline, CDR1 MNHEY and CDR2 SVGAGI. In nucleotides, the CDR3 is TGTGCCAGCAGTCCCGGACAGGGGGCGCATGGCTACACCTTC. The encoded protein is CASSPGQGAHGYTF.

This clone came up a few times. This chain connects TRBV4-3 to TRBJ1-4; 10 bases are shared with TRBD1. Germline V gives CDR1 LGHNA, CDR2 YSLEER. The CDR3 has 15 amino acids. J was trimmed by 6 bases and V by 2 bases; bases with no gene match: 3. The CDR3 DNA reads TGCGCCAGCAGCCAAATGGGGACAGGGGATGAAAAACTGTTTTTT. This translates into CASSQMGTGDEKLFF.

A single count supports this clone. CDR3: CASSQVWRDTQYF. The CDR3 nucleotides are TGCGCCAGCAGCCAAGTTTGGCGGGATACGCAGTATTTT. The chain combines TRBV4-1 with TRBJ2-3; D is unresolved. Germline loops: CDR1 MGHRA, CDR2 YSYEKL. There are 13 residues in the CDR3. Trimming removed 1 base at V and 6 bases at J, with 8 bases between.

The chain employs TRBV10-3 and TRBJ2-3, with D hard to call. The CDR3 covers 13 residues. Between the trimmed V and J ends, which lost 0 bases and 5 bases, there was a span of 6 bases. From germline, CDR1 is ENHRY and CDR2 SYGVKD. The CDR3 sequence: CAISESGVDTQYF. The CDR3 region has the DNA TGTGCCATCAGTGAGTCTGGGGTAGATACGCAGTATTTT.

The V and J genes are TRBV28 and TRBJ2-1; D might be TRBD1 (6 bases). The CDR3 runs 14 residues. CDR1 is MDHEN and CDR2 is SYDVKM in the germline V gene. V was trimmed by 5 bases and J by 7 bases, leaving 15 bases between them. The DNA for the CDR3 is TGTGCCAGCAGTCCCATCCAGGGGTTGAATGAGCAGTTCTTC. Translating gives CASSPIQGLNEQFF.

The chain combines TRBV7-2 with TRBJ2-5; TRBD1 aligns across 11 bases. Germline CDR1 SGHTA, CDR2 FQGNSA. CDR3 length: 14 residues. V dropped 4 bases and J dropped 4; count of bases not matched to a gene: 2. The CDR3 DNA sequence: TGTGCCAGCAGCTGGGACAGGGGGGGAGAGACCCAGTACTTC. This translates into CASSWDRGGETQYF.

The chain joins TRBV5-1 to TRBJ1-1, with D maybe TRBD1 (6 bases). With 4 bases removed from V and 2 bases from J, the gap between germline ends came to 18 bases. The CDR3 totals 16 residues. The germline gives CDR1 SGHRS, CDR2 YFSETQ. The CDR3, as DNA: TGCGCCAGCAGCAAGACAGGTTCAGCTAGCAACACTGAAGCTTTCTTT. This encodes CASSKTGSASNTEAFF.